This T cell receptor (beta chain) is from a study of T cell responses to AZD1222 COVID-19 vaccine. Clones were sequenced by immunoSEQ multiplex PCR, and TCRdb holds only the in-frame ones, with some missing. Of approximately 140,000 clones listed, approximately 94% are singletons. The TCR comes from an adult in good health. Material: peripheral blood, obtained on day 0 of AZD1222 vaccination.

DNA of the CDR3: TGTGCCAGCAGCTCCGGGTTGATAGCGGGAGGGATCGTCTACGAGCAGTACTTC. Translation: CASSSGLIAGGIVYEQYF. The chain employs TRBV11-2 and TRBJ2-7; TRBD2 aligns across 11 bases. From germline, CDR1 is SGHAT and CDR2 FQNNGV. With V trimmed by 4 bases and J by 3 bases, 14 bases remained unmatched. The CDR3 extends over 18 amino acids.